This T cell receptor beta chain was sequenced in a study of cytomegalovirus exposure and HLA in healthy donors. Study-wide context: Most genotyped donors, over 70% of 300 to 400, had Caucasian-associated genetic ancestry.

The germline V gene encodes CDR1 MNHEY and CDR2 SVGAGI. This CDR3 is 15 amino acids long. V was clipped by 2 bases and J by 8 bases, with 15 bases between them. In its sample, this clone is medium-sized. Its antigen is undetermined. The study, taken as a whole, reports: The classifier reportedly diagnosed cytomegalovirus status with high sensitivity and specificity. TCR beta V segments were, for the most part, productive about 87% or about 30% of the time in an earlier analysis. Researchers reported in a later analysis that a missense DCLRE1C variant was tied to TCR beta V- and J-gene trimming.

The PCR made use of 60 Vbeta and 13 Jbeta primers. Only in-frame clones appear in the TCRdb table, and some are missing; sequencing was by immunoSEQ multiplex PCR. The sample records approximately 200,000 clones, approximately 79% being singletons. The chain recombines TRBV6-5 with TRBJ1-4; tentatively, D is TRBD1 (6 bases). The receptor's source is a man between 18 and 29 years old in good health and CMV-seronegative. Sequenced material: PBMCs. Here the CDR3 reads CASSYIRAGDEKLFF. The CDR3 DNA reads TGTGCCAGCAGTTACATAAGGGCAGGGGACGAAAAACTGTTTTTT.